This T cell receptor (beta chain) was obtained from a study of early T cells in non-severe SARS-CoV-2 infection. Trimming removed 6 bases from V and 0 bases from J, with 12 bases in between. Germline V lookup: CDR1 KGHSH, CDR2 LQKENI. This CDR3 region has 15 residues. Points from the study as a whole: Clonotype matching in VDJdb favored anti-spike CD8 responses and did not capture private and CD4 specificities.

As for this clonotype: Its antigen is undetermined.

TCRdb analysed the 5' RACE reads with MiXCR anew, one entry per CDR3 protein. The sample lists approximately 76,000 distinct CDR3 sequences; about 12% were seen once. Material: whole blood. The rearrangement links TRBV18 to TRBJ1-3; D is ambiguous. The TCR originated in an adult who was a healthcare worker with PCR-confirmed SARS-CoV-2 infection or an uninfected control (not recorded which). The CDR3 DNA sequence: TGTGCCAGCTCTCCTCAGGCGATCTCTGGAAACACCATATATTTT. It is translated as CASSPQAISGNTIYF. Together with reference TRBV18 and TRBJ1-3, the CDR3 gives the full variable domain: NAGVMQNPRHLVRRRGQEARLRCSPMKGHSHVYWYRQLPEEGLKFMVYLQKENIIDESGMPKERFSAEFPKEGPSILRIQQVVRGDSAAYFCASSPQAISGNTIYFGEGSWLTVV.